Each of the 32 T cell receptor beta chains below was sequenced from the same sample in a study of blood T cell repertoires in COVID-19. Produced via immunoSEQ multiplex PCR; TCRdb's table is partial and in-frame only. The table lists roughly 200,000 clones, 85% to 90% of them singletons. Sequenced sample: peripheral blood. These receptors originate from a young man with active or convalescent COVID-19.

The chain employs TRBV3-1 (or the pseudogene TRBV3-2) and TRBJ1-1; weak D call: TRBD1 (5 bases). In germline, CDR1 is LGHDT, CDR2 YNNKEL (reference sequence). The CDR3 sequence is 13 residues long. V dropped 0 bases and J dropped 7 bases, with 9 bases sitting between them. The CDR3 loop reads CASSQDYGGEAFF. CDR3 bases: TGTGCCAGCAGCCAAGATTACGGGGGTGAAGCTTTCTTT.

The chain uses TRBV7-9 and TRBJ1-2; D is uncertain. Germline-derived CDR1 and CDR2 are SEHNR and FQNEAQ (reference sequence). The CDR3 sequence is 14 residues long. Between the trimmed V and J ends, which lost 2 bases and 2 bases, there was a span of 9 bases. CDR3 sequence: CASSLLAGNYGYTF. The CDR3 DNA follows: TGTGCCAGCAGCTTATTAGCCGGGAACTATGGCTACACCTTC.

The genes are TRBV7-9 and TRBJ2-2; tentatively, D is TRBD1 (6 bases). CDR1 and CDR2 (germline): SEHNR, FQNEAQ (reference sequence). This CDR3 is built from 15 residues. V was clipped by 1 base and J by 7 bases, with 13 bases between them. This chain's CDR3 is CASSLVGTYSGELFF. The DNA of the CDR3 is TGTGCCAGCAGCTTAGTTGGGACATATAGCGGGGAGCTGTTTTTT.

CDR3 DNA: TGCGCCAGCAGCTTGGAACAGACGAACACCGGGGAGCTGTTTTTT. Protein sequence: CASSLEQTNTGELFF. The chain links TRBV5-1 to TRBJ2-2; D unclear. This CDR3 is built from 15 residues. With 0 bases removed from V and 0 bases from J, the gap between germline ends came to 6 bases. Germline CDR1 is SGHRS and CDR2 is YFSETQ.

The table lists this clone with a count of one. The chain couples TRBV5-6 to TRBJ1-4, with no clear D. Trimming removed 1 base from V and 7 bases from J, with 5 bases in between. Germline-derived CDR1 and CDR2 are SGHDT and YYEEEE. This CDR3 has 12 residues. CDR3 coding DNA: TGTGCCAGCAGCTTGAGTAGTGAAAAACTGTTTTTT. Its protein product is CASSLSSEKLFF.

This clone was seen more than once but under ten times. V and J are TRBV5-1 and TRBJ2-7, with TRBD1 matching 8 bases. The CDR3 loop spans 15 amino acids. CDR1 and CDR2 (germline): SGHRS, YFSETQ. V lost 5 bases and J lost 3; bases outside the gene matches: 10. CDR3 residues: CASSKPGQALYEQYF. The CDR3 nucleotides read TGCGCCAGCAGTAAGCCGGGACAGGCCCTCTACGAGCAGTACTTC.

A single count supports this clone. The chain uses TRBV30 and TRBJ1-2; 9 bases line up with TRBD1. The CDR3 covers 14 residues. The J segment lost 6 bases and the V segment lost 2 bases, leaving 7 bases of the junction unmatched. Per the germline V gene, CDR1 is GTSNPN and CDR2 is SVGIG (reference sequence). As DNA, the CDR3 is TGTGCCTGGAGTTACACAGGGGGCGCGGATGGCTACACCTTC. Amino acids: CAWSYTGGADGYTF. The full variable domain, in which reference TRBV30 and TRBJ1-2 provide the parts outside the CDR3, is SQTIHQWPATLVQPVGSPLSLECTVEGTSNPNLYWYRQAAGRGLQLLFYSVGIGQISSEVPQNLSASRPQDRQFILSSKKLLLSDSGFYLCAWSYTGGADGYTFGSGTRLTVV.

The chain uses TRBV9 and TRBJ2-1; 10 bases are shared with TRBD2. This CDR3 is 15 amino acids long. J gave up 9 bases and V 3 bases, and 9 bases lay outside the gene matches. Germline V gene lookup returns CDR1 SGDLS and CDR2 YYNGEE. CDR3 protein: CASSALSGRVGEQFF. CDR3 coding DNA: TGTGCCAGCAGCGCATTGAGCGGGAGGGTCGGTGAGCAGTTCTTC.

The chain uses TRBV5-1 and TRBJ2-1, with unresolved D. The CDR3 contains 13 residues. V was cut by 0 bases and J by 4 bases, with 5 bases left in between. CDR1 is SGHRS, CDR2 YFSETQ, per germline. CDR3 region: CASSLGGYNEQFF. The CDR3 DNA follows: TGCGCCAGCAGCTTGGGCGGTTACAATGAGCAGTTCTTC.

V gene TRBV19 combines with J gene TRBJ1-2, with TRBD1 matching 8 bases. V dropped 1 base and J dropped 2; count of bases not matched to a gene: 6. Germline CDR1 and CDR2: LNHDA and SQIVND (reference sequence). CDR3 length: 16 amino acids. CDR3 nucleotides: TGTGCCAGTAGTATAGCCACGGACAGGGTAAACTATGGCTACACCTTC. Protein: CASSIATDRVNYGYTF.

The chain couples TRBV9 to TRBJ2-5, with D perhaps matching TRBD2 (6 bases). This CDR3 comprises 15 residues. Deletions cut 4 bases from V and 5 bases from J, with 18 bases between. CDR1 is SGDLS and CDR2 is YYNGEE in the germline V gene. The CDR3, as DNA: TGTGCCAGCAGCTCCCGACAAGGACGGGAGGAGACCCAGTACTTC. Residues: CASSSRQGREETQYF.

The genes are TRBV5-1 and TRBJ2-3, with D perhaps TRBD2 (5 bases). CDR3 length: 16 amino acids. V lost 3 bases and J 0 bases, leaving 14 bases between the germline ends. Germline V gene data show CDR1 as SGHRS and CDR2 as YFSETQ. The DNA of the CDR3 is TGCGCCAGCAGCTCCCGGGGTCCTACTAGCACAGATACGCAGTATTTT. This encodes CASSSRGPTSTDTQYF. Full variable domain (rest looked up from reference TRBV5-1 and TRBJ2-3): KAGVTQTPRYLIKTRGQQVTLSCSPISGHRSVSWYQQTPGQGLQFLFEYFSETQRNKGNFPGRFSGRQFSNSRSEMNVSTLELGDSALYLCASSSRGPTSTDTQYFGPGTRLTVL.

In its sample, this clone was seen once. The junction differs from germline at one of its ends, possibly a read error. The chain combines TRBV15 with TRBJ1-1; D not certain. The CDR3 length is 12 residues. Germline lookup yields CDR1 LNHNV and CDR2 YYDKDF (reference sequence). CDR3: CATSREEAEAFF. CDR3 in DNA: TGTGCCACCAGCCGAGAGGAGGCTGAAGCTTTCTTT.

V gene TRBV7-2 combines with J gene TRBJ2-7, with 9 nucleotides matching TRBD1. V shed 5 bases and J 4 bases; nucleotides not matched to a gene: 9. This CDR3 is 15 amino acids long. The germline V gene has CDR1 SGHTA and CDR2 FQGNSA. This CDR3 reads CASSIGQGFPYEQYF. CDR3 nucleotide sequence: TGTGCCAGCAGCATTGGACAGGGGTTTCCTTACGAGCAGTACTTC.

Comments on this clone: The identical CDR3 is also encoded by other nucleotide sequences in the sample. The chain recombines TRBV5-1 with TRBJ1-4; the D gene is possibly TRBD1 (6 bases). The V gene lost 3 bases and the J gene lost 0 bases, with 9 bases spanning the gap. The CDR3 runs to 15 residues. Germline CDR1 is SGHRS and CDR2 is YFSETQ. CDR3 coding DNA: TGCGCCAGCAGCTCGACAGGTGCAACTAATGAAAAACTGTTTTTT. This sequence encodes CASSSTGATNEKLFF.

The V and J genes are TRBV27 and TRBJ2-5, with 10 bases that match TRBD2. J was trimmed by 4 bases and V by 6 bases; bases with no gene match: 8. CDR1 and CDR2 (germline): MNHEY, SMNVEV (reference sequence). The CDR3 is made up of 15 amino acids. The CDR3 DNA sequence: TGTGCCAGCAGCTTAACTAGCGGGACTGGAGAGACCCAGTACTTC. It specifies CASSLTSGTGETQYF.

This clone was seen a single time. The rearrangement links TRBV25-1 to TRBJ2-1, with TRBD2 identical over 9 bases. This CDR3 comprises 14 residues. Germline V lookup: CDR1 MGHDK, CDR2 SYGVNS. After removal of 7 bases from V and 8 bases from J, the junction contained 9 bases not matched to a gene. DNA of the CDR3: TGTGCCAGCAACCTAGCGGGGCCCCTCCATGAGCAGTTCTTC. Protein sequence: CASNLAGPLHEQFF.

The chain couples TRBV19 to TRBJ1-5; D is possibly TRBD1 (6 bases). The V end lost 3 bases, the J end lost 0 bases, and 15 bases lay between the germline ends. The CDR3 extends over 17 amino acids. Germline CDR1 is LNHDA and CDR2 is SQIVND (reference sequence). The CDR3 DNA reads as TGTGCCAGTAGTATTATAGGGGGAAGTGGTAGCAATCAGCCCCAGCATTTT. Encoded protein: CASSIIGGSGSNQPQHF.

For the CDR3, the DNA is TGTGCCAGCAGTTCTGGACAGAGAGAGACCCAGTACTTC. Translating gives CASSSGQRETQYF. This sequence joins TRBV27 and TRBJ2-5; D possibly corresponds to TRBD1 (6 bases). This CDR3 comprises 13 residues. V was shortened by 4 bases and J by 4 bases, with 10 bases between the two germline ends. Germline V gene sequence: CDR1 MNHEY, CDR2 SMNVEV (reference sequence).

DNA for the CDR3: TGTGCCAGCTGTGGACTAGTGGAGACCCAGTACTTC. It specifies CASCGLVETQYF. The chain recombines TRBV2 with TRBJ2-5, with TRBD2 matching 7 bases. The germline V gene has CDR1 SNHLY and CDR2 FYNNEI. This CDR3 contains 12 residues. The trim removed 8 bases at V and 5 bases at J, leaving 5 bases unmatched.

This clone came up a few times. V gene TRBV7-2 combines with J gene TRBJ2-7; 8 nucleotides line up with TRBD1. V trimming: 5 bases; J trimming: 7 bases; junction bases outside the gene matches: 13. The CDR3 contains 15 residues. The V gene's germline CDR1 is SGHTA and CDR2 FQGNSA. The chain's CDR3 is CASSPWTGLKGEQYF. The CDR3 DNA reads TGTGCCAGCAGCCCGTGGACAGGGTTGAAAGGAGAGCAGTACTTC.

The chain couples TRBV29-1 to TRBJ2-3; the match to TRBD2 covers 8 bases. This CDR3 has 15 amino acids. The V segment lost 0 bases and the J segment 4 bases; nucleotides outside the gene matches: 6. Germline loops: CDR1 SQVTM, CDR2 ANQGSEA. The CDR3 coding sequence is TGCAGCGTTGAAGATCCAGCGGGAGTGGCAGATACGCAGTATTTT. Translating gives CSVEDPAGVADTQYF.

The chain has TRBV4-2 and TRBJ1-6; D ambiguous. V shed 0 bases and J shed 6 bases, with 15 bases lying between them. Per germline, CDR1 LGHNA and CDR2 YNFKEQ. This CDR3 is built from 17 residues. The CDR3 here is CASSQEWSGSLNSPLHF. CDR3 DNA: TGTGCCAGCAGCCAAGAGTGGAGCGGGTCACTTAATTCACCCCTCCACTTT.

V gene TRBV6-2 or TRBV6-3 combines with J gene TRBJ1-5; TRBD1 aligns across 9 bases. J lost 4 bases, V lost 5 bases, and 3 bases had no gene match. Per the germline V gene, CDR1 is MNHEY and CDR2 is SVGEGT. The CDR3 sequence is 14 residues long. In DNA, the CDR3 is TGTGCCAGCAGTCAAGGGACAGGGAATCAGCCCCAGCATTTT. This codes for CASSQGTGNQPQHF.

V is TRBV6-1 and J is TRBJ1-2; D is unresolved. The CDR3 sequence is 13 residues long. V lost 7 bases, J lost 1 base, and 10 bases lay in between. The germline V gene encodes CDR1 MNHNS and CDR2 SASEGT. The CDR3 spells CASNTGNNYGYTF. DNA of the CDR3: TGTGCCAGCAATACCGGTAATAACTATGGCTACACCTTC.

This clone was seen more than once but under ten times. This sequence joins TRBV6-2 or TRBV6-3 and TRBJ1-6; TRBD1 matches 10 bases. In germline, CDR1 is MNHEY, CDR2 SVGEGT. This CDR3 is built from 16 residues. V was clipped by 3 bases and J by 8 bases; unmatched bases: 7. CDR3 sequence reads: CASSYSSGTGDSPLHF. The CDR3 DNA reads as TGTGCCAGCAGTTATTCGTCCGGGACAGGGGATTCACCCCTCCACTTT.

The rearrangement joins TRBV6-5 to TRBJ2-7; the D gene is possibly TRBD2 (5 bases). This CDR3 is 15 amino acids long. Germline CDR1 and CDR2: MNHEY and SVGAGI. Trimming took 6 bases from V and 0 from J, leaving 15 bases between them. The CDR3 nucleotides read TGTGCCAGCAGGGGAGTTTGGGATTCCTCCTACGAGCAGTACTTC. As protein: CASRGVWDSSYEQYF.

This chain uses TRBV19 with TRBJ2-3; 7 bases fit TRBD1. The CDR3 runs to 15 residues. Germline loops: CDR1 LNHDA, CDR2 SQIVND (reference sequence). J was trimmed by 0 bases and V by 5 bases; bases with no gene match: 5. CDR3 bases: TGTGCCAGTAGTCGACAGGGATTGAGCACAGATACGCAGTATTTT. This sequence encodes CASSRQGLSTDTQYF.

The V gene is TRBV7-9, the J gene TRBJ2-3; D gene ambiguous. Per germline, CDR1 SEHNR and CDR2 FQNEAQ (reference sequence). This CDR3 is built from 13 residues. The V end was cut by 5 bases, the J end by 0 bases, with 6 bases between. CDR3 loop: CASSITSTDTQYF. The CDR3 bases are TGTGCCAGCAGCATTACAAGCACAGATACGCAGTATTTT.

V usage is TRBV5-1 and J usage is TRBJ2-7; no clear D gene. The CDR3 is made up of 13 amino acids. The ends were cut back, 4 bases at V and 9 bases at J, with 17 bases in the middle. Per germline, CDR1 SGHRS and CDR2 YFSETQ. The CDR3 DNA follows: TGCGCCAGCAGCGAGGCAGCGAAAATCGGGCAGTACTTC. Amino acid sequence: CASSEAAKIGQYF.

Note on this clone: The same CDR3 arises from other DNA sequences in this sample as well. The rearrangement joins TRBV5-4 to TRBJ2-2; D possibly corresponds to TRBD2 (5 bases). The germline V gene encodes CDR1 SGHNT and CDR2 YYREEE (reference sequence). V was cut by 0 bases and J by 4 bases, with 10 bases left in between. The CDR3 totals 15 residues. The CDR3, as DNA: TGTGCCAGCAGCTTGGCTCTGGCGGGCACCGGGGAGCTGTTTTTT. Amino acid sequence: CASSLALAGTGELFF.

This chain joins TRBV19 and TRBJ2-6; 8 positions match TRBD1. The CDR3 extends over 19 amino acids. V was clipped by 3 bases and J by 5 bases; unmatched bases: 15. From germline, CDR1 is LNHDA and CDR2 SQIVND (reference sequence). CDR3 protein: CASSISGNMQGARANVLTF. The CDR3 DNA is TGTGCCAGTAGTATTAGTGGGAATATGCAGGGGGCTAGGGCCAACGTCCTGACTTTC.